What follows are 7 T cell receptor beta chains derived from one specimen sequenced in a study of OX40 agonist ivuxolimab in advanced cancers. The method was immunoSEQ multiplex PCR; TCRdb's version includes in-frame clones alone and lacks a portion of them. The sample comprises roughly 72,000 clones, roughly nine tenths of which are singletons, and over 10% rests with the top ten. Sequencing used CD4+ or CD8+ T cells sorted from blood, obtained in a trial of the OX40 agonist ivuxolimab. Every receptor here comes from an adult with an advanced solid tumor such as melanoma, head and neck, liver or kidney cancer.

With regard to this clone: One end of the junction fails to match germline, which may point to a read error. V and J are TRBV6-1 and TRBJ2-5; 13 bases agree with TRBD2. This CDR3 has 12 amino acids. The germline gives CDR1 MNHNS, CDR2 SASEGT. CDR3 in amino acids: CASSEGTSGGDF. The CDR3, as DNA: TGTGCCAGCAGTGAAGGGACTAGCGGGGGTGACTTC.

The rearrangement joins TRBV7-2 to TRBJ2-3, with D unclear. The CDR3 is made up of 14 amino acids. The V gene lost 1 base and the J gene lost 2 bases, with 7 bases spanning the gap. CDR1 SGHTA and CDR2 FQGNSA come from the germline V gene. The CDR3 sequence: CASSLVLTTDTQYF. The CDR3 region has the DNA TGTGCCAGCAGCTTAGTACTAACCACAGATACGCAGTATTTT.

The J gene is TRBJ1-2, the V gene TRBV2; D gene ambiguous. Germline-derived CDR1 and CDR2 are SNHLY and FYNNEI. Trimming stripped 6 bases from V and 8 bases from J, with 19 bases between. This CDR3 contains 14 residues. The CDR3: CASRDDSISRGYTF. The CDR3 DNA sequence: TGTGCCAGCAGGGATGATTCAATATCGCGGGGCTACACCTTC.

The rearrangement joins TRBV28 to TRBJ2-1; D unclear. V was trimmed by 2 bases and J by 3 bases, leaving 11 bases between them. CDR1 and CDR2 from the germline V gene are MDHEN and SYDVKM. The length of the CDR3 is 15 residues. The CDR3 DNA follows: TGTGCCAGCAGTTTAAGGTCTATACTCTACAATGAGCAGTTCTTC. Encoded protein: CASSLRSILYNEQFF.

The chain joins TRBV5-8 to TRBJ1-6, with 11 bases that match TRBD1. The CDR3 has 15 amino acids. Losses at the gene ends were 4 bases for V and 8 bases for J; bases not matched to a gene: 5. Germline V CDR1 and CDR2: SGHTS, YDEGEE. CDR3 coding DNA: TGTGCCAGCAGCCCCCGGGACAGGGGGGATTCACCCCTCCACTTT. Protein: CASSPRDRGDSPLHF.

The CDR3 sequence is CASSLDGGESTDTQYF. As DNA, the CDR3 is TGTGCCAGCAGCTTAGATGGAGGCGAGAGCACAGATACGCAGTATTTT. V gene TRBV11-3 combines with J gene TRBJ2-3; D is possibly TRBD2 (5 bases). The V gene's germline CDR1 is SGHNT and CDR2 YENEEA. Trimming cost V 0 bases and J 0 bases, with 10 bases left between them. The CDR3 runs to 16 residues.

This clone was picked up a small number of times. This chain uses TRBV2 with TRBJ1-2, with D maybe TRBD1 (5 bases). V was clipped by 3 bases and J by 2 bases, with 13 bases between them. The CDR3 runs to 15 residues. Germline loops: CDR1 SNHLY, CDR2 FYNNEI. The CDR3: CASSDRRGGNYGYTF. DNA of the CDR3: TGTGCCAGCAGTGACCGACGTGGGGGGAACTATGGCTACACCTTC.